These 15 T cell receptor beta chains originate from one sample sequenced in a study of OX40 agonist ivuxolimab in advanced cancers. Generated by immunoSEQ multiplex PCR, the TCRdb table keeps only in-frame clones and is missing some. The sample lists 95,000 to 150,000 clones, 85% to 90% seen once, with approximately 0.55% in the top ten. The sample here was CD4+ or CD8+ T cells sorted from blood, taken in a trial of the OX40 agonist ivuxolimab. All receptors come from an adult with an advanced solid tumor such as melanoma, head and neck, liver or kidney cancer.

The chain combines TRBV6-5 with TRBJ2-3; D possibly corresponds to TRBD2 (5 bases). This CDR3 is 15 amino acids long. The V and J ends lost 5 bases and 0 bases respectively, with 12 bases between them. The germline gives CDR1 MNHEY, CDR2 SVGAGI. The chain's CDR3 is CASSQIRTSTDTQYF. CDR3 sequence (DNA): TGTGCCAGCAGTCAGATACGGACTAGCACAGATACGCAGTATTTT.

V usage is TRBV7-9 and J usage is TRBJ1-2; D remains unclear. Germline loops: CDR1 SEHNR, CDR2 FQNEAQ (reference sequence). V dropped 5 bases and J dropped 6 bases, with 13 bases sitting between them. CDR3 length equals 13 residues. CDR3 sequence: CASSLPWDDGYTF. The CDR3 DNA sequence: TGTGCCAGCAGCCTCCCATGGGATGATGGCTACACCTTC.

A word on this clone: One end of the junction is discordant with germline, which a read error may explain. The genes are TRBV10-3 and TRBJ1-2; TRBD1 aligns across 9 bases. Germline V CDR1 and CDR2: ENHRY, SYGVKD. This CDR3 region has 14 residues. CDR3 in amino acids: CAISESVTGGPHNF. The CDR3 DNA reads as TGTGCCATCAGTGAGTCCGTGACAGGGGGGCCACATAACTTC.

The chain is built from TRBV19 and TRBJ2-1, with 11 bases fitting TRBD1. This CDR3 comprises 17 residues. Per the germline V gene, CDR1 is LNHDA and CDR2 is SQIVND (reference sequence). V dropped 5 bases and J dropped 5; count of bases not matched to a gene: 11. The CDR3 DNA reads TGTGCCAGTAGTTCGTGGCGGACAGGGGGCGGACACAATGAGCAGTTCTTC. This gives the protein CASSSWRTGGGHNEQFF.

V and J are TRBV25-1 and TRBJ1-3, with D possibly matching TRBD1 (6 bases). CDR1 is MGHDK, CDR2 SYGVNS, per germline. The CDR3 totals 13 residues. The germline V and J ends were trimmed by 7 bases and 4 bases, with 11 bases remaining between them. CDR3 DNA sequence: TGTGCCAGCACAGGCAGGGGAGGAAACACCATATATTTT. This encodes CASTGRGGNTIYF.

The rearrangement links TRBV27 to TRBJ1-6, with 8 nucleotides matching TRBD1. Germline CDR1 MNHEY, CDR2 SMNVEV (reference sequence). V shed 7 bases, J shed 7 bases, and the junction held 9 bases outside the gene matches. The CDR3 has 15 residues. The CDR3 bases are TGTGCCAGCACGCCAGACAGGGGCCAAAATTCACCCCTCCACTTT. Translation gives CASTPDRGQNSPLHF.

This clone was seen once. The V gene is TRBV9, the J gene TRBJ2-1, with a weak D call TRBD2 (6 bases). CDR1 is SGDLS and CDR2 is YYNGEE in the germline V gene. CDR3 length equals 15 residues. With 4 bases removed from V and 4 bases from J, the gap between germline ends came to 15 bases. CDR3 loop: CASSLTGTLYNEQFF. The CDR3 region has the DNA TGTGCCAGCAGCCTCACCGGGACTCTTTACAATGAGCAGTTCTTC.

CDR3 DNA: TGCGCCAGCAGGAACACAAAAGCTGGAAACACCATATATTTT. This encodes CASRNTKAGNTIYF. The V and J genes are TRBV5-1 and TRBJ1-3; D is undetermined. V was pared by 5 bases and J by 2 bases, with 11 bases between. This CDR3 region has 14 residues. Germline loops: CDR1 SGHRS, CDR2 YFSETQ. Filled out from reference TRBV5-1 and TRBJ1-3, the complete variable domain reads KAGVTQTPRYLIKTRGQQVTLSCSPISGHRSVSWYQQTPGQGLQFLFEYFSETQRNKGNFPGRFSGRQFSNSRSEMNVSTLELGDSALYLCASRNTKAGNTIYFGEGSWLTVV.

The rearrangement joins TRBV19 to TRBJ2-1; 9 positions match TRBD2. The CDR3 is 18 amino acids. Germline loops: CDR1 LNHDA, CDR2 SQIVND (reference sequence). With V trimmed by 0 bases and J by 6 bases, 12 bases remained unmatched. The CDR3 here is CASSIDSPSGTPSNEQFF. CDR3 sequence (DNA): TGTGCCAGTAGTATAGATAGCCCTAGCGGGACCCCAAGCAATGAGCAGTTCTTC.

The chain carries TRBV2 and TRBJ1-6, with 9 bases identical to TRBD1. This CDR3 has 15 residues. Germline assignment: CDR1 SNHLY and CDR2 FYNNEI. V shed 9 bases, J shed 8 bases, and the junction held 11 bases outside the gene matches. CDR3 sequence (DNA): TGTGCCAGAGGAGTGACAGGGGGGAACTATTCACCCCTCCACTTT. Encoded protein: CARGVTGGNYSPLHF.

This chain links TRBV5-1 with TRBJ2-1, with D perhaps given as TRBD1 or TRBD2 (5 bases each). The V gene lost 5 bases and the J gene lost 3 bases, with 15 bases spanning the gap. The CDR3 extends over 15 amino acids. The germline gives CDR1 SGHRS, CDR2 YFSETQ. The CDR3 loop reads CASSSTGPNYNEQFF. CDR3 DNA sequence: TGCGCCAGCAGTTCGACGGGACCCAACTACAATGAGCAGTTCTTC.

The chain uses TRBV29-1 and TRBJ2-1, with TRBD2 identical over 13 bases. Germline loops: CDR1 SQVTM, CDR2 ANQGSEA. J lost 6 bases, V lost 7 bases, and 6 bases had no gene match. CDR3 length: 14 residues. CDR3 region: CSATGTSGVNEQFF. CDR3 DNA sequence: TGCAGCGCCACCGGGACTAGCGGGGTCAATGAGCAGTTCTTC.

This chain connects TRBV6-5 to TRBJ2-7; tentatively, D is TRBD2 (6 bases). Germline V gene lookup returns CDR1 MNHEY and CDR2 SVGAGI. This CDR3 contains 15 residues. Trimming took 9 bases from V and 5 from J, leaving 23 bases between them. The DNA of the CDR3 is TGTGCCAGTCATCCCGGGGGACCTGGAATGGACGAGCAGTACTTC. Protein product: CASHPGGPGMDEQYF.

This chain connects TRBV6-5 to TRBJ2-1; TRBD2 aligns across 8 bases. V dropped 8 bases and J dropped 7; count of bases not matched to a gene: 13. The CDR3 contains 15 residues. CDR1 and CDR2 (germline): MNHEY, SVGAGI. The CDR3 region is CASRPGAGGRNEQFF. The CDR3 bases are TGTGCCAGCCGACCCGGTGCGGGGGGAAGGAATGAGCAGTTCTTC.

The rearrangement joins TRBV5-6 to TRBJ1-2, with TRBD1 identical over 7 bases. The CDR3 loop spans 13 amino acids. Germline CDR1 and CDR2: SGHDT and YYEEEE. J was trimmed by 4 bases and V by 7 bases; bases with no gene match: 7. CDR3 DNA sequence: TGTGCCAGCCGTACAGGGGTGGGCTATGGCTACACCTTC. Its translation is CASRTGVGYGYTF.